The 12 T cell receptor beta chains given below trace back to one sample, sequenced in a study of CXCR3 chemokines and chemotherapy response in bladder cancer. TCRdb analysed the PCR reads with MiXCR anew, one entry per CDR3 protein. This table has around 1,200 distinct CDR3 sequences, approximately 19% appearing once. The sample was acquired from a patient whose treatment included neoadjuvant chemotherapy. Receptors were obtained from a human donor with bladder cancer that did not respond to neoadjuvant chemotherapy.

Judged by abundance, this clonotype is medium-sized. This chain's CDR3 is CASSLFSGREQYF. Written as DNA, the CDR3 is TGTGCCAGCAGCTTGTTTTCCGGGCGCGAGCAGTACTTC. The V gene is TRBV5-6, the J gene TRBJ2-7, with D uncertain. The V gene lost 1 base and the J gene lost 6 bases, with 11 bases spanning the gap. In germline, CDR1 is SGHDT, CDR2 YYEEEE. The CDR3 is made up of 13 amino acids.

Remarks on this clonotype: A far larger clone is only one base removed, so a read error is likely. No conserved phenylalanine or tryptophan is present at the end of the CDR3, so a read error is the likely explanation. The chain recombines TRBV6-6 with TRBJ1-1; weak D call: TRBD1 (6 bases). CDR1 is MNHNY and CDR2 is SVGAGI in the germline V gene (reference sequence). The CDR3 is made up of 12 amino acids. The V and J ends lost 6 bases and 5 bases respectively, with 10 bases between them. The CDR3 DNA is TGTGCCAGCAGCTCTACAGGGACTGAAGCTTTCCTT. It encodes CASSSTGTEAFL.

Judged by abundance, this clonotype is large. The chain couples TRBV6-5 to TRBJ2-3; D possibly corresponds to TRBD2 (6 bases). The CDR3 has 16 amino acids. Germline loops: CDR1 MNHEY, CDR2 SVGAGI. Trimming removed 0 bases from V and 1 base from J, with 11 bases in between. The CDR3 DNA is TGTGCCAGCAGTTACTCGAGGCGGGGCCGCACAGATACGCAGTATTTT. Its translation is CASSYSRRGRTDTQYF.

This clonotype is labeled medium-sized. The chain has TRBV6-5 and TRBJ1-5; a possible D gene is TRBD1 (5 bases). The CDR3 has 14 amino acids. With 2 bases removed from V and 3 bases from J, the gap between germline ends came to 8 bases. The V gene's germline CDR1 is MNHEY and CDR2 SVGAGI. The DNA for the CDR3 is TGTGCCAGCAGTTACAGGGGACCCAATCAGCCCCAGCATTTT. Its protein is CASSYRGPNQPQHF.

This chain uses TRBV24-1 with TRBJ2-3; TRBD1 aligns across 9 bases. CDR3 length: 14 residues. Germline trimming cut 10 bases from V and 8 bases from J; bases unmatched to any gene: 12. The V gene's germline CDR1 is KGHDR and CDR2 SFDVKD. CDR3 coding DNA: TGTGCCACTAAGGACAGGGGCCCCCGTGGTACGCAGTATTTT. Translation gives CATKDRGPRGTQYF.

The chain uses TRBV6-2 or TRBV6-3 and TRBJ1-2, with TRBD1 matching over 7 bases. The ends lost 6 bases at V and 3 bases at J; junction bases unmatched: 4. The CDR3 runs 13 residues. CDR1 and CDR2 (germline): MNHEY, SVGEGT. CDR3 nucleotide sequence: TGTGCCAGCAGCTCTACAGGGGACTATGGCTACACCTTC. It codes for CASSSTGDYGYTF.

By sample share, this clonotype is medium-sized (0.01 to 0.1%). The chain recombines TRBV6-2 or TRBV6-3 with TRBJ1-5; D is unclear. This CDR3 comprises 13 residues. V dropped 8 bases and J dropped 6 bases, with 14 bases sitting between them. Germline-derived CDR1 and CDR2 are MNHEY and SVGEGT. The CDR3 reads CASVGVVSQPQHF. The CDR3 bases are TGTGCCAGCGTCGGGGTTGTTAGTCAGCCCCAGCATTTT.

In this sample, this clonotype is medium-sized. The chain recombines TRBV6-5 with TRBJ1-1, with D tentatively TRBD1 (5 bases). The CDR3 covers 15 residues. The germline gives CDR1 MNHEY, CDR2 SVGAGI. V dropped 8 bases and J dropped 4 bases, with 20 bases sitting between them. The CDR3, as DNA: TGTGCCAGCTGCCGGGGTCTGCCCGGGGCCACTGAAGCTTTCTTT. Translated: CASCRGLPGATEAFF.

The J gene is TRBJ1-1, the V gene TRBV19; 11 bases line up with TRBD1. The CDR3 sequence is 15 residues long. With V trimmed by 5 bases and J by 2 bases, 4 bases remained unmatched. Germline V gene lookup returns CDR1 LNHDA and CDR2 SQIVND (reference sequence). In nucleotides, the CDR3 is TGTGCCAGTAGTGTTGGGACAGGGGGAAACACTGAAGCTTTCTTT. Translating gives CASSVGTGGNTEAFF.

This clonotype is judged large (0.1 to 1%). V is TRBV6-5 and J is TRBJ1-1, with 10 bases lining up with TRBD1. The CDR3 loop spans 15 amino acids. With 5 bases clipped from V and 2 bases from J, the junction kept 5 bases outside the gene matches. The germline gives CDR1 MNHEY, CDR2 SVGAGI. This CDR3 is CASSPRTGGNTEAFF. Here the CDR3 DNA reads TGTGCCAGCAGTCCCCGGACAGGGGGAAACACTGAAGCTTTCTTT.

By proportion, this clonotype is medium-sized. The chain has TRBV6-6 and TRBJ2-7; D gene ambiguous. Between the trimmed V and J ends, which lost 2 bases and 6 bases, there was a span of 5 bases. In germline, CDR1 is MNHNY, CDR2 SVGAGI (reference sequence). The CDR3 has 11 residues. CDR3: CASSYRLEQYF. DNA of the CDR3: TGTGCCAGCAGTTACCGTCTCGAGCAGTACTTC.

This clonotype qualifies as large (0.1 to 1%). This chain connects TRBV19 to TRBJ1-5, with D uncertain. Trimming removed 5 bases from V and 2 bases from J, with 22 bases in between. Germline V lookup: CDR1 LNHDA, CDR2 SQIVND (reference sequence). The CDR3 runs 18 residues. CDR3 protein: CASSPTVWARYGNQPQHF. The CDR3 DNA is TGTGCCAGTAGTCCGACGGTCTGGGCTAGGTACGGCAATCAGCCCCAGCATTTT.